This T cell receptor (beta chain) was profiled in a study of blood T cell repertoires in COVID-19. In the study overall: There were acute and convalescent COVID-19 samples, and they came from the United States, Italy and Spain. From T cells, B-cell-depleted T cells, or PBMCs came the material, which was cDNA or gDNA.

Enrolled during active infection, Seattle patients were then followed longitudinally. In the study's own analysis: Reference gene primer amplification gave nucleated cell count estimates. Sequencing was performed with immunoSEQ multiplex PCR; in TCRdb, only in-frame clones are kept and a portion is missing. The D gene and trimming were derived from the DNA, and the V and J assignments and clone size from that table. The data hold 200,000 or so clones, with roughly 90% observed a single time. Sequencing was carried out using peripheral blood. The sequence came from a man over 45 with COVID-19, enrolled during active disease.

The CDR3 region is CASSMGVTNEKLFF. The CDR3 DNA reads as TGTGCCAGTAGTATGGGAGTAACTAATGAAAAACTGTTTTTT. The chain uses TRBV19 and TRBJ1-4; the D is unclear. Trimming left V 3 bases short and J 1 base short, with 6 bases between. CDR1 is LNHDA, CDR2 SQIVND, per germline (reference sequence). The CDR3 length is 14 residues.